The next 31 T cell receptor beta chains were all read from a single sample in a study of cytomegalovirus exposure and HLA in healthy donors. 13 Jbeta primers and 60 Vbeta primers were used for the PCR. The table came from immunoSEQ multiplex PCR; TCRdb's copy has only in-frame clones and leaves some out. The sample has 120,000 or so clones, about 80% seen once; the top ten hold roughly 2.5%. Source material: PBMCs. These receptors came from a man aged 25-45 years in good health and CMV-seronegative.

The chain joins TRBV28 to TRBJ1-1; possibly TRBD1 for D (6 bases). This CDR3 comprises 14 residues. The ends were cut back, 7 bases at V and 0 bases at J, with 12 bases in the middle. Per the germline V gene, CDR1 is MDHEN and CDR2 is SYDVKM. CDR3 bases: TGTGCCAGCACCTCAGGGGTTATGAACACTGAAGCTTTCTTT. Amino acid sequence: CASTSGVMNTEAFF.

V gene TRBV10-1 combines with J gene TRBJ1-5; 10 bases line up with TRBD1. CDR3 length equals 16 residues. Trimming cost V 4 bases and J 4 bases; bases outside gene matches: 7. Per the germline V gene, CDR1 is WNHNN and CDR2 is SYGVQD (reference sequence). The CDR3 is CASSAGTGAINQPQHF. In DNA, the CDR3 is TGCGCCAGCAGTGCCGGGACAGGGGCCATAAATCAGCCCCAGCATTTT.

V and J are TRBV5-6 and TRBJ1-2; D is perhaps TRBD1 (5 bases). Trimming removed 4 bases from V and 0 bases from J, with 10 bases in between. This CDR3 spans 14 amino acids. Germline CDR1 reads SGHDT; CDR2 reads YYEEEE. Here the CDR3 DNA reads TGTGCCAGCAGCCCCCAAGGGGCTAACTATGGCTACACCTTC. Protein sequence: CASSPQGANYGYTF.

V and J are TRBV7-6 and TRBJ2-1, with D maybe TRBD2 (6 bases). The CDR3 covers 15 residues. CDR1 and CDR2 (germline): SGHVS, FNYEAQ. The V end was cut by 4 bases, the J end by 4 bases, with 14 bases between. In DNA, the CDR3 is TGTGCCAGCAGCTCGGCCGGGACTCTATACAATGAGCAGTTCTTC. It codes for CASSSAGTLYNEQFF.

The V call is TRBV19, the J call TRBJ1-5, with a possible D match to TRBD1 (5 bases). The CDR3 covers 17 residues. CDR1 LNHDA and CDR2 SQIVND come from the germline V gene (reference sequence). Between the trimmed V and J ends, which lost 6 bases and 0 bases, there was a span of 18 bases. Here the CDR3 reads CASSPQVQGNSNQPQHF. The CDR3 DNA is TGTGCCAGTAGCCCTCAGGTCCAGGGTAATAGCAATCAGCCCCAGCATTTT.

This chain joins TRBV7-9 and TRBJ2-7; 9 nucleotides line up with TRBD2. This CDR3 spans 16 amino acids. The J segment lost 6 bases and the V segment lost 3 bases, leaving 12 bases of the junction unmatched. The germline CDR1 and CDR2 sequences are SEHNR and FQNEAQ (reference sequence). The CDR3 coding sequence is TGTGCCAGCAGCTTCGAGGGGGGGCGGGAGGGCTCCGAGCAGTACTTC. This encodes CASSFEGGREGSEQYF.

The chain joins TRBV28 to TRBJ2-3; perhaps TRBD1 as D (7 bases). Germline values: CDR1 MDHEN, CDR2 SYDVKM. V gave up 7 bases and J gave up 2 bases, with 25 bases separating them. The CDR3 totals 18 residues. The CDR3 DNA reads TGTGCCAGCACAGTAAGGTTGAGGGCAGGGGGGCCCACAGATACGCAGTATTTT. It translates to CASTVRLRAGGPTDTQYF.

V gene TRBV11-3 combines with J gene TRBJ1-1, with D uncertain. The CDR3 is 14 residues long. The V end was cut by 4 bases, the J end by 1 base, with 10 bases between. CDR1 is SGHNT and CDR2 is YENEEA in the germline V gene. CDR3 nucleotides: TGTGCCAGCAGCTCACTCGGTACGAACACTGAAGCTTTCTTT. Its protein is CASSSLGTNTEAFF.

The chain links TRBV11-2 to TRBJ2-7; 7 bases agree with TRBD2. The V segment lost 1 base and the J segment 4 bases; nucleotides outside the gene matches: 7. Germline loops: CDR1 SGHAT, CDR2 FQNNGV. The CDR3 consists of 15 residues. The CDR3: CASSLGSGGAYEQYF. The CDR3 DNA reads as TGTGCCAGCAGCTTAGGTTCGGGGGGTGCTTACGAGCAGTACTTC. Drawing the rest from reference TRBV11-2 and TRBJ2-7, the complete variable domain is EAGVAQSPRYKIIEKRQSVAFWCNPISGHATLYWYQQILGQGPKLLIQFQNNGVVDDSQLPKDRFSAERLKGVDSTLKIQPAKLEDSAVYLCASSLGSGGAYEQYFGPGTRLTVT.

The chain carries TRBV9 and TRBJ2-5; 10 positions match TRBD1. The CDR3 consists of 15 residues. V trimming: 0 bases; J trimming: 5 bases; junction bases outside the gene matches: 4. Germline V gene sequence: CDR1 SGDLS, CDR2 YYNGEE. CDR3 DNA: TGTGCCAGCAGCGTAGTGGGACAGGGGACGGAGACCCAGTACTTC. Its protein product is CASSVVGQGTETQYF.

The CDR3 reads CASSNTGYSPLHF. In DNA form, the CDR3 reads TGTGCCAGCAGTAACACAGGGTATTCACCCCTCCACTTT. The V and J genes are TRBV25-1 and TRBJ1-6, with a tentative D call TRBD1 (6 bases). CDR1 is MGHDK, CDR2 SYGVNS, per germline. Trimming took off 5 bases at V and 8 bases at J, with 10 bases between the two ends. The CDR3 consists of 13 residues.

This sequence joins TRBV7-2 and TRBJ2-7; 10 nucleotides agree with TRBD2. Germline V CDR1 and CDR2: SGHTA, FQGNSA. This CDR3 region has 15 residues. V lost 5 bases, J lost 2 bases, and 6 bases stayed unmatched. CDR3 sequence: CASSASGSRTYEQYF. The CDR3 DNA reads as TGTGCCAGCAGCGCTAGCGGGAGTAGAACCTACGAGCAGTACTTC.

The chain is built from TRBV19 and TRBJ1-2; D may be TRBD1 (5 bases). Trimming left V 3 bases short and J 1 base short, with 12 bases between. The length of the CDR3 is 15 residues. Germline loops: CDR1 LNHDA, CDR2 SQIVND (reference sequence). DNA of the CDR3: TGTGCCAGTAGTATCAGGGCAGGATATAACTATGGCTACACCTTC. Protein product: CASSIRAGYNYGYTF.

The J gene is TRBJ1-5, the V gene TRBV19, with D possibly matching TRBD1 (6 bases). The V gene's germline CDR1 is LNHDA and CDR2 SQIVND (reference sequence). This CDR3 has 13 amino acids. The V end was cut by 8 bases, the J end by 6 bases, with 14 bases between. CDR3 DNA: TGTGCCAGTGGGGGGGGGCGAGGTCAGCCCCAGCATTTT. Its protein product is CASGGGRGQPQHF.

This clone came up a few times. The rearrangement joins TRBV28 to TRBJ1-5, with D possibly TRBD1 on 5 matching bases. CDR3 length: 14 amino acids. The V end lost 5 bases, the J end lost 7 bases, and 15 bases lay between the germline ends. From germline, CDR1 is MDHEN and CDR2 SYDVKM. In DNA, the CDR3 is TGTGCCAGCAGTCGGGGGGATGGATCACAGCCCCAGCATTTT. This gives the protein CASSRGDGSQPQHF.

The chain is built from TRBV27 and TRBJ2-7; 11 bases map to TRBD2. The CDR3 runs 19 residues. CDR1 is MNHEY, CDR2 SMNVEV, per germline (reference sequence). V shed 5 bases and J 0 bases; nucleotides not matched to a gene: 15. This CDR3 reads CASSPPATSGKPSSYEQYF. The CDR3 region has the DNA TGTGCCAGCAGTCCTCCCGCGACTAGCGGGAAACCGAGCTCCTACGAGCAGTACTTC.

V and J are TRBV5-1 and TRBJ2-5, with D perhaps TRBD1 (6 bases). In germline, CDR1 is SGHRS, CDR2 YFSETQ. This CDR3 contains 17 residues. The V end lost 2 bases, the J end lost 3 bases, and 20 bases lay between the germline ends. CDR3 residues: CASSFSPGTRDEETQYF. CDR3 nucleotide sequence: TGCGCCAGCAGCTTTTCCCCCGGGACAAGGGACGAAGAGACCCAGTACTTC.

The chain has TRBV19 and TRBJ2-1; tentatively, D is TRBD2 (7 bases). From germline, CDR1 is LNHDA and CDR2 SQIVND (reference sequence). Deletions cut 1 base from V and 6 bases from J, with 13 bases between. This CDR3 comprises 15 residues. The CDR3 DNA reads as TGTGCCAGTAGTATAGTCACTAGGGGGGGCAATGAGCAGTTCTTC. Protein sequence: CASSIVTRGGNEQFF.

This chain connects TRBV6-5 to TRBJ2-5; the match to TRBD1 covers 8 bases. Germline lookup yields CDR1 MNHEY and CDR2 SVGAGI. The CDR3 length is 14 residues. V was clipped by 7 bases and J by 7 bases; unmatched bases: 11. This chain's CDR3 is CASTRRDRLGTQYF. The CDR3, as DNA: TGTGCCAGCACCAGAAGGGACAGGTTGGGGACCCAGTACTTC.

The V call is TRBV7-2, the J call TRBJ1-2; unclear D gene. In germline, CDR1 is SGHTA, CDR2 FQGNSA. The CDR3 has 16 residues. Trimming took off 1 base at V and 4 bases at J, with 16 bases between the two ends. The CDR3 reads CASSLGVRELGYGYTF. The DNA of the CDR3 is TGTGCCAGCAGCTTAGGGGTCCGGGAGTTGGGCTATGGCTACACCTTC.

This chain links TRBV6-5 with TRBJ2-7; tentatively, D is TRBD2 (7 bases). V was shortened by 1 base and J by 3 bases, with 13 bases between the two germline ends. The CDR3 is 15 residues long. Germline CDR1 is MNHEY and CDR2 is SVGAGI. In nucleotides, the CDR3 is TGTGCCAGCAGTTACTACCGGGGGGCGTTCTACGAGCAGTACTTC. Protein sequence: CASSYYRGAFYEQYF.

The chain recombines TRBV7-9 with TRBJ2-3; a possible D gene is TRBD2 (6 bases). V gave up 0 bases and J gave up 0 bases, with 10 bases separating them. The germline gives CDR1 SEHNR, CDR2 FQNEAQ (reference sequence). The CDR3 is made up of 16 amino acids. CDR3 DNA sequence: TGTGCCAGCAGCTTAGCTCTAGCGACTAGCACAGATACGCAGTATTTT. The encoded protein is CASSLALATSTDTQYF.

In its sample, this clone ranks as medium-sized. The CDR3 bases are TGTGCCAGCAGTGAGGACACGAACACCGGGGAGCTGTTTTTT. Its translation: CASSEDTNTGELFF. The chain carries TRBV6-4 and TRBJ2-2, with a weak D call TRBD1 (5 bases). V was shortened by 3 bases and J by 0 bases, with 5 bases between the two germline ends. CDR1 and CDR2 (germline): MRHNA, SNTAGT. The CDR3 has 14 residues.

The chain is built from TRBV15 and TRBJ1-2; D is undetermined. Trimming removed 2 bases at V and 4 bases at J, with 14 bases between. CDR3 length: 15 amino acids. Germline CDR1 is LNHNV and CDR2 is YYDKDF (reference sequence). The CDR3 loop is CATSRLDSRTYGYTF. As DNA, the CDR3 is TGTGCCACCAGCAGACTCGACTCTCGTACCTATGGCTACACCTTC. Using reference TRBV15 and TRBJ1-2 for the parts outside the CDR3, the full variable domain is DAMVIQNPRYQVTQFGKPVTLSCSQTLNHNVMYWYQQKSSQAPKLLFHYYDKDFNNEADTPDNFQSRRPNTSFCFLDIRSPGLGDTAMYLCATSRLDSRTYGYTFGSGTRLTVV.

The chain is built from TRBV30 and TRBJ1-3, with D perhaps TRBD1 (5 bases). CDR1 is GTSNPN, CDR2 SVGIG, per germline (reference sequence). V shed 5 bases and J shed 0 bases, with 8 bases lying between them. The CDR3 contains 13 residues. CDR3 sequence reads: CAWGQNSGNTIYF. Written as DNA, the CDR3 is TGTGCCTGGGGACAAAACTCTGGAAACACCATATATTTT.

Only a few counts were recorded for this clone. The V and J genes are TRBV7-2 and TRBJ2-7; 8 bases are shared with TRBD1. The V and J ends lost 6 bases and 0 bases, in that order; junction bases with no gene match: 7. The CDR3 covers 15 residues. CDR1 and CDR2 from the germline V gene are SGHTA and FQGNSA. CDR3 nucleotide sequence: TGTGCCAGCAGTACTAACACAGGGGGCTCCTACGAGCAGTACTTC. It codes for CASSTNTGGSYEQYF.

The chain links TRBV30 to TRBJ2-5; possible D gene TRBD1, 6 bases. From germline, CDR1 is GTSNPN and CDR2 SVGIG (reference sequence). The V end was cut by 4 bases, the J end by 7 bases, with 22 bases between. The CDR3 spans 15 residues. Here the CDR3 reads CAWTKTGSVAATQYF. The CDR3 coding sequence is TGTGCCTGGACAAAAACAGGGTCCGTCGCCGCGACCCAGTACTTC.

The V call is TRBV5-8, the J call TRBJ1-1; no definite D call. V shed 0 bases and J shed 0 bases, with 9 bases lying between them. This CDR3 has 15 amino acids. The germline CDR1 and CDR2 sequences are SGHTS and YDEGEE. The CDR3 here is CASSLEVELNTEAFF. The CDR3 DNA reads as TGTGCCAGCAGCTTGGAGGTGGAGTTGAACACTGAAGCTTTCTTT. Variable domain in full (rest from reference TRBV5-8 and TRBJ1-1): EAGVTQSPTHLIKTRGQQATLRCSPISGHTSVYWYQQALGLGLQFLLWYDEGEERNRGNFPPRFSGRQFPNYSSELNVNALELEDSALYLCASSLEVELNTEAFFGQGTRLTVV.

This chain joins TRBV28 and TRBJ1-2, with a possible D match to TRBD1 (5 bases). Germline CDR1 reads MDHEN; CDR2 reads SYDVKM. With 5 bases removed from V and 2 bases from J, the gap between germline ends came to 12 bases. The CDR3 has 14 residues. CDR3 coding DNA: TGTGCCAGCAGTCTCGACAGTCTGAACTATGGCTACACCTTC. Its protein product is CASSLDSLNYGYTF.

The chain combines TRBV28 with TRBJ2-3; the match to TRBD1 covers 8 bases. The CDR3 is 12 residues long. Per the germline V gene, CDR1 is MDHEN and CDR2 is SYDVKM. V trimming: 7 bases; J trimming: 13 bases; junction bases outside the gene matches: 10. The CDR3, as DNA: TGTGCCAGCATGATGCAGGGGGCGCTTGAGTATTTT. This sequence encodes CASMMQGALEYF.

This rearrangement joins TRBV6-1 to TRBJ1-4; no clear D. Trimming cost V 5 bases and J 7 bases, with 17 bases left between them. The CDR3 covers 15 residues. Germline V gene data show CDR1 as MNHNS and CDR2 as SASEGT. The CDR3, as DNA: TGTGCCAGCAGTATGCGCGGGGAATCATTTGAAAAACTGTTTTTT. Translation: CASSMRGESFEKLFF.